This T cell receptor beta chain emerged from a study of cytomegalovirus exposure and HLA in healthy donors. Turning to the study itself: An analysis done earlier identified 95 million to 140 million unique TCR beta sequences from roughly 190 million T cells. In an early release, HLA-typed donors contributed tens of millions of unique TCR sequences.

The PCR ran on 60 Vbeta and 13 Jbeta primers. The protocol was immunoSEQ multiplex PCR, while the TCRdb copy is restricted to in-frame clones and leaves out a portion. The profile shows around 170,000 clones, approximately 84% of them singletons. Germline assignment: CDR1 LGHNT and CDR2 FRNRAP. The CDR3 is 14 residues long. Overall study results and limits: Immune exposure data for these donors was limited to CMV serostatus. In a later analysis, DRB1 alleles had the most associated TCRs; HLA-C alleles the fewest.

A word on this clone: The antigen is unknown. At one of its ends the junction is not consistent with the germline gene, which may arise from a read error.

The chain carries TRBV12-5 and TRBJ2-7; D is uncertain. The receptor was isolated from a man in his fifties in good health and CMV-seronegative. Sequencing input: PBMCs. The CDR3 DNA sequence: TGTGCTGGTGGTTTGTATTCGGCTCCGGGCGAGCAGTACTTC. This sequence encodes CAGGLYSAPGEQYF.